A single sample is the source of the 5 T cell receptor beta chains below, sequenced in a study of neurological immune-mediated disorders. A single record per CDR3 protein comes from TCRdb applying MiXCR to the 5' RACE reads. The repertoire holds more than 25,000 distinct CDR3 sequences, with about 4.1% as singletons. Sequenced sample: CD4+ T cells from blood. Receptor source: a middle-aged woman in good health.

Ten or more counts support this clonotype. The V and J genes are TRBV5-1 and TRBJ2-5; D call uncertain. This CDR3 spans 15 amino acids. Trimming cost V 4 bases and J 3 bases, with 16 bases left between them. The germline gives CDR1 SGHRS, CDR2 YFSETQ. This CDR3 reads CASSPVGRAEETQYF. The DNA of the CDR3 is TGCGCCAGCAGCCCGGTGGGTCGGGCCGAAGAGACCCAGTACTTC.

This clonotype was detected many times. V usage is TRBV7-2 and J usage is TRBJ2-1; a possible D gene is TRBD2 (6 bases). Germline CDR1 reads SGHTA; CDR2 reads FQGNSA. This CDR3 is 16 amino acids long. V dropped 7 bases and J dropped 8 bases, with 24 bases sitting between them. CDR3 in amino acids: CASTISGTTGGDEQFF. For the CDR3, the DNA is TGTGCCAGCACCATTTCTGGAACTACCGGCGGGGATGAGCAGTTCTTC. Full variable domain (remainder filled in from reference TRBV7-2 and TRBJ2-1): GAGVSQSPSNKVTEKGKDVELRCDPISGHTALYWYRQSLGQGLEFLIYFQGNSAPDKSGLPSDRFSAERTGGSVSTLTIQRTQQEDSAVYLCASTISGTTGGDEQFFGPGTRLTVL.

This clonotype was detected ten times or more. The chain recombines TRBV20-1 with TRBJ1-5, with D maybe TRBD1 (6 bases). The V end lost 4 bases, the J end lost 4 bases, and 14 bases lay between the germline ends. The CDR3 is made up of 14 amino acids. Per germline, CDR1 DFQATT and CDR2 SNEGSKA (reference sequence). For the CDR3, the DNA is TGCAGTGCTATATCCCGGGGGGCGAATCAGCCCCAGCATTTT. Translation gives CSAISRGANQPQHF.

This clonotype appeared many times. The rearrangement joins TRBV9 to TRBJ1-1; the D is unclear. CDR1 and CDR2 (germline): SGDLS, YYNGEE. CDR3 length equals 15 residues. V gave up 1 base and J gave up 2 bases, with 12 bases separating them. CDR3 nucleotides: TGTGCCAGCAGCGTAACCCCGTGGGGAAACACTGAAGCTTTCTTT. Its protein product is CASSVTPWGNTEAFF.

This clonotype was picked up many times. The rearrangement links TRBV6-1 to TRBJ2-3; D remains unclear. The V gene lost 1 base and the J gene lost 0 bases, with 11 bases spanning the gap. The CDR3 spans 16 residues. Germline CDR1 MNHNS, CDR2 SASEGT. The CDR3 region has the DNA TGTGCCAGCAGTGAAGTTTGGCAGATTAGCACAGATACGCAGTATTTT. Protein: CASSEVWQISTDTQYF.